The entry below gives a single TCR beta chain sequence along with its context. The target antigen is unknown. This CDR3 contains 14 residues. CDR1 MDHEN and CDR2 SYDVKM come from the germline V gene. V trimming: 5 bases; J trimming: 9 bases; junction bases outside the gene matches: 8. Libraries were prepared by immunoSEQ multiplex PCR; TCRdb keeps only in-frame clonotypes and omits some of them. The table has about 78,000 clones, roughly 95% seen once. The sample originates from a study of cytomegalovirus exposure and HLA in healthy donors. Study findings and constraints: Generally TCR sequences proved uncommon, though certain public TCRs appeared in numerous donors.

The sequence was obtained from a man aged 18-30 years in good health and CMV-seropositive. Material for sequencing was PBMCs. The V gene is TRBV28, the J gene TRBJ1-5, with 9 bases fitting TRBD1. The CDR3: CASSLRTGDPPQHF. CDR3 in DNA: TGTGCCAGCAGTCTAAGGACAGGGGACCCGCCCCAGCATTTT.